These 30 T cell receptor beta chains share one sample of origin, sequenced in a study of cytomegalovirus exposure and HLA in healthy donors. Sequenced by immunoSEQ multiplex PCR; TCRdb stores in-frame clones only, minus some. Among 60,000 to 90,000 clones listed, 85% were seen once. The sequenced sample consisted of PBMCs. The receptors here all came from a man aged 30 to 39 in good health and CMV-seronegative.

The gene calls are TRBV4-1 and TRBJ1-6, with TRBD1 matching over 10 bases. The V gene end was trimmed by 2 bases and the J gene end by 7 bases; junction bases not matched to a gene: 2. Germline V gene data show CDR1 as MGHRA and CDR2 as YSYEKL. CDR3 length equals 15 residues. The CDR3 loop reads CASSQQTGGNSPLHF. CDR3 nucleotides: TGCGCCAGCAGCCAACAGACAGGGGGCAATTCACCCCTCCACTTT.

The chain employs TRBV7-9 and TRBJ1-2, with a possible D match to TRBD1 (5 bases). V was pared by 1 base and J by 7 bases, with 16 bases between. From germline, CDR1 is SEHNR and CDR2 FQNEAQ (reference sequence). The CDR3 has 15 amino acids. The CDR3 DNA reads TGTGCCAGCAGCTTAGGAACCGCAGGGAATTTTGGCTACACCTTC. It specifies CASSLGTAGNFGYTF.

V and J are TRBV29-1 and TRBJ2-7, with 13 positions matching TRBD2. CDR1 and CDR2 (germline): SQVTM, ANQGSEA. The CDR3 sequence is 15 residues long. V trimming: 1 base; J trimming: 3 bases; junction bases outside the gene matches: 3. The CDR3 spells CSVEGGTSGDYEQYF. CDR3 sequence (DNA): TGCAGCGTTGAAGGAGGGACTAGCGGGGACTACGAGCAGTACTTC.

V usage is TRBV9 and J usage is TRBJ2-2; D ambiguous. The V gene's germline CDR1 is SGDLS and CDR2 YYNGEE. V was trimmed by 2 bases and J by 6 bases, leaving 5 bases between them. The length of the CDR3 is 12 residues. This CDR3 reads CASSVLPGELFF. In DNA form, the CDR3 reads TGTGCCAGCAGCGTCCTCCCCGGGGAGCTGTTTTTT.

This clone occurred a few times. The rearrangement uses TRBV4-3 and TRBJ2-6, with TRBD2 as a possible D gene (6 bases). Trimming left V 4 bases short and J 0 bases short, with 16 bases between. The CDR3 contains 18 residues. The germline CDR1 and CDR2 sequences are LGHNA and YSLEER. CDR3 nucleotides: TGCGCCAGCAGCCCCTCTCCCGACGGGAGCTCTGGGGCCAACGTCCTGACTTTC. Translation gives CASSPSPDGSSGANVLTF.

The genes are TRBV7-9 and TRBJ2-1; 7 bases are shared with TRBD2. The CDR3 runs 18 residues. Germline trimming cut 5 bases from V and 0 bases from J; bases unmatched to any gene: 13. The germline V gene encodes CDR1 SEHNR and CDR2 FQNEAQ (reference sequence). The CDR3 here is CASSPDPLAPSSYNEQFF. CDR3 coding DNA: TGTGCCAGCAGCCCCGACCCACTAGCGCCGAGCTCCTACAATGAGCAGTTCTTC.

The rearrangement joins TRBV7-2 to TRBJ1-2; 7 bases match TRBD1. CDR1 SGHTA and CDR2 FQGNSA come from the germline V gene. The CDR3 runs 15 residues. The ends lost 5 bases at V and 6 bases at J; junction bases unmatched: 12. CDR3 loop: CASSTRQGFRNGYTF. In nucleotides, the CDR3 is TGTGCCAGCAGCACACGACAGGGTTTCAGAAATGGCTACACCTTC.

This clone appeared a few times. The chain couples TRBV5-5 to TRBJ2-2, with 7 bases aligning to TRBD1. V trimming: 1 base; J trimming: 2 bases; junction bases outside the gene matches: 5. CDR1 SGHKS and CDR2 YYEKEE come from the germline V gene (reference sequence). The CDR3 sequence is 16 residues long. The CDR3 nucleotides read TGTGCCAGCAGCTTGATGACAGGGACCAACACCGGGGAGCTGTTTTTT. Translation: CASSLMTGTNTGELFF.

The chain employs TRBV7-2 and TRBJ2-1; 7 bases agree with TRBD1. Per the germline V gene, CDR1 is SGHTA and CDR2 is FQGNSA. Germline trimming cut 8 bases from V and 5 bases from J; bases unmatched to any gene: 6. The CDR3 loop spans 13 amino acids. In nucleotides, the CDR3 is TGTGCCAGCGGACAAACAGGGGACAATGAGCAGTTCTTC. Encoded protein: CASGQTGDNEQFF.

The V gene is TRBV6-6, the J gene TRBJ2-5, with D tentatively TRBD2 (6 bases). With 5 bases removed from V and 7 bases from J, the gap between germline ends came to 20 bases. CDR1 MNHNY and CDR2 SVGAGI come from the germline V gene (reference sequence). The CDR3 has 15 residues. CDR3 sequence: CASSPTDGGLGTQYF. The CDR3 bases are TGTGCCAGCAGTCCGACGGACGGAGGGCTGGGGACCCAGTACTTC.

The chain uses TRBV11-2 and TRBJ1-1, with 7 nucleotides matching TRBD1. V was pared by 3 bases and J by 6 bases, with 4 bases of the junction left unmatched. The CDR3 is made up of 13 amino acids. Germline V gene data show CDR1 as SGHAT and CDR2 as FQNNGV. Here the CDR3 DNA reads TGTGCCAGCAGCTTCCGGGACAGCTCTGAAGCTTTCTTT. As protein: CASSFRDSSEAFF.

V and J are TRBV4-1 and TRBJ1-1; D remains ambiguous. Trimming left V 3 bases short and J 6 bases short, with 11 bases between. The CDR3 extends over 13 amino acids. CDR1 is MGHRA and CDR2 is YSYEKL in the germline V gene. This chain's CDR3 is CASSHRLGAEAFF. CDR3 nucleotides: TGCGCCAGCAGCCACCGACTTGGCGCTGAAGCTTTCTTT.

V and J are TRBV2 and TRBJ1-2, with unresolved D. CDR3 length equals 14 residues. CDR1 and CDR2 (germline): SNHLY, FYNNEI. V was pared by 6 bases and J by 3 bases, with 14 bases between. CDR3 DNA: TGTGCCAGCAGGAGGGTCCAGAAAGACTATGGCTACACCTTC. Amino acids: CASRRVQKDYGYTF. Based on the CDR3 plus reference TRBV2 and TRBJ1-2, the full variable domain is EPEVTQTPSHQVTQMGQEVILRCVPISNHLYFYWYRQILGQKVEFLVSFYNNEISEKSEIFDDQFSVERPDGSNFTLKIRSTKLEDSAMYFCASRRVQKDYGYTFGSGTRLTVV.

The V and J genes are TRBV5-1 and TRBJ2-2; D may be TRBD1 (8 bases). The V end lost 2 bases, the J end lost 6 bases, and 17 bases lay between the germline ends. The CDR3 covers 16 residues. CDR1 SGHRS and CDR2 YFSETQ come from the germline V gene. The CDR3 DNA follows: TGCGCCAGCAGCTTCGGGGGGACAGGTCGGGCCGGGGAGCTGTTTTTT. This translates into CASSFGGTGRAGELFF.

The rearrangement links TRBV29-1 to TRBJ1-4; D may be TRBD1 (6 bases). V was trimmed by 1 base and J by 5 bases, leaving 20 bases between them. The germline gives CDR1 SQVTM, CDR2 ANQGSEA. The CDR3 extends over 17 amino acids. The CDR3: CSVEGSFQEGGNEKLFF. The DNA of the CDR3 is TGCAGCGTTGAAGGATCATTTCAAGAGGGGGGGAATGAAAAACTGTTTTTT. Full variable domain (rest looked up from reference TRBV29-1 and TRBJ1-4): SAVISQKPSRDICQRGTSLTIQCQVDSQVTMMFWYRQQPGQSLTLIATANQGSEATYESGFVIDKFPISRPNLTFSTLTVSNMSPEDSSIYLCSVEGSFQEGGNEKLFFGSGTQLSVL.

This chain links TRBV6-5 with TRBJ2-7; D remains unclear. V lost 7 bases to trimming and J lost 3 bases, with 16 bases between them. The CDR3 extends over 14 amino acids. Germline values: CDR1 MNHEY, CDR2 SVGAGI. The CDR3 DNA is TGTGCCAGCAAGCTTCAGGTCGGAGACTACGAGCAGTACGTC. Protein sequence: CASKLQVGDYEQYV.

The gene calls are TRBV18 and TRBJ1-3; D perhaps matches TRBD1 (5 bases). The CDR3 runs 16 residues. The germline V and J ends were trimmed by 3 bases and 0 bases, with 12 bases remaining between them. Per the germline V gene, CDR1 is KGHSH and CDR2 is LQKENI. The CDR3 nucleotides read TGTGCCAGCTCACCGAACAGGTCCCCCTCTGGAAACACCATATATTTT. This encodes CASSPNRSPSGNTIYF.

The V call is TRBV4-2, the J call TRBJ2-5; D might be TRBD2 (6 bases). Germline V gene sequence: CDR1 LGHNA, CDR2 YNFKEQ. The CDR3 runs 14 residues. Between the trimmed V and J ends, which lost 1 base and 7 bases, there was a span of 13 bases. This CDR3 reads CASSQGADGGTQYF. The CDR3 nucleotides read TGTGCCAGCAGCCAAGGAGCTGACGGGGGGACCCAGTACTTC.

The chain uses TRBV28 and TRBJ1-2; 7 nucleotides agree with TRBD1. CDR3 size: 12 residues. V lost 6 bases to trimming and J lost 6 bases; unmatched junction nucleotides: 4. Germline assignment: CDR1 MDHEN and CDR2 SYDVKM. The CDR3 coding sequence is TGTGCCAGCAGCCAACAGGGGAATGGCTACACCTTC. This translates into CASSQQGNGYTF.

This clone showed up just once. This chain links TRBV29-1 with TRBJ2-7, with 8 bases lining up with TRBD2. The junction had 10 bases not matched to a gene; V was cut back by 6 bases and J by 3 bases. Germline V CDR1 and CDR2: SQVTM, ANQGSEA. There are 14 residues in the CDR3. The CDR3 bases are TGCAGCGTCACCAGGGGCGGGGGGTACTACGAGCAGTACTTC. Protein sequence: CSVTRGGGYYEQYF.

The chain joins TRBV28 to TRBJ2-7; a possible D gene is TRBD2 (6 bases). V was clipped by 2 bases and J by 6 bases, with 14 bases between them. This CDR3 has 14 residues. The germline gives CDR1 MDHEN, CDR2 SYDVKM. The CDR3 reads CASSLGGSPSEQYF. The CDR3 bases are TGTGCCAGCAGTTTAGGAGGGTCCCCATCCGAGCAGTACTTC.

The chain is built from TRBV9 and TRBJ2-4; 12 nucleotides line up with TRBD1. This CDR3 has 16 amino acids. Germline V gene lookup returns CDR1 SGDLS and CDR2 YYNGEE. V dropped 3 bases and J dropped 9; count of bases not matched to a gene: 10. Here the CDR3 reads CASSGPGQGAWGIQYF. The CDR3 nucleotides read TGTGCCAGCAGCGGACCGGGACAGGGGGCCTGGGGCATTCAGTACTTC.

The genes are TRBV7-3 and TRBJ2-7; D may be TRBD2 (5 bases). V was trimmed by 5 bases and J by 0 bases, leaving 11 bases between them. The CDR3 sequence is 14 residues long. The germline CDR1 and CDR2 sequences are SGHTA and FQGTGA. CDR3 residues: CASSKGGSSYEQYF. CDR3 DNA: TGTGCCAGCAGCAAAGGAGGTAGCTCCTACGAGCAGTACTTC.

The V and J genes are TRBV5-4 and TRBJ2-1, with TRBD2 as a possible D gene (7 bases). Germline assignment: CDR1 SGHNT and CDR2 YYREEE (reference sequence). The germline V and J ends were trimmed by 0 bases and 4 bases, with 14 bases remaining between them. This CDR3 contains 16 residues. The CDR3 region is CASSLVGGGLYNEQFF. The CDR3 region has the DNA TGTGCCAGCAGCTTGGTAGGGGGAGGGCTATACAATGAGCAGTTCTTC.

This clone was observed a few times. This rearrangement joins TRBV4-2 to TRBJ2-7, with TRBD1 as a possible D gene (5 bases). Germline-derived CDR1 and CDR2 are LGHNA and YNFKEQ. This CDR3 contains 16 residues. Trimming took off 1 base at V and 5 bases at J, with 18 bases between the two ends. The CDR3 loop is CASSQVLDRRVDEQYF. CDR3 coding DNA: TGTGCCAGCAGCCAAGTCCTCGACCGCAGGGTGGACGAGCAGTACTTC.

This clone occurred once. The CDR3 reads CAISKTGGETYTGELFF. The CDR3 DNA is TGTGCCATCAGCAAGACAGGGGGCGAAACGTACACCGGGGAGCTGTTTTTT. The chain uses TRBV10-3 and TRBJ2-2; 10 bases are shared with TRBD1. Germline V gives CDR1 ENHRY, CDR2 SYGVKD. The V gene end was trimmed by 6 bases and the J gene end by 3 bases; junction bases not matched to a gene: 10. The CDR3 has 17 amino acids.

The CDR3 protein is CSARDRRIEFF. As DNA, the CDR3 is TGCAGTGCTAGAGATAGAAGAATAGAGTTCTTC. The rearrangement uses TRBV20-1 and TRBJ2-1; D remains unclear. Trimming pared 0 bases from V and 14 bases from J, leaving 11 bases between. The germline CDR1 and CDR2 sequences are DFQATT and SNEGSKA (reference sequence). This CDR3 region has 11 residues.

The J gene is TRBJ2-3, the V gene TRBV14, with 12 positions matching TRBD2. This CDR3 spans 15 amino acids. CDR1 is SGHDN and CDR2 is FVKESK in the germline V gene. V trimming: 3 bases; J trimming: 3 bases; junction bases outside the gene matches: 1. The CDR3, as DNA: TGTGCCAGCAGCCAGACTAGCGGGGGAACAGATACGCAGTATTTT. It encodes CASSQTSGGTDTQYF. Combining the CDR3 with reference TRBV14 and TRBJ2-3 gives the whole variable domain EAGVTQFPSHSVIEKGQTVTLRCDPISGHDNLYWYRRVMGKEIKFLLHFVKESKQDESGMPNNRFLAERTGGTYSTLKVQPAELEDSGVYFCASSQTSGGTDTQYFGPGTRLTVL.

The CDR3 nucleotides are TGTGCCAGCGACCGCGGGCCCACCGGGGAGCTGTTTTTT. It is translated as CASDRGPTGELFF. The V and J genes are TRBV19 and TRBJ2-2; D may be TRBD2 (5 bases). Trimming removed 9 bases from V and 4 bases from J, with 12 bases in between. This CDR3 region has 13 residues. Germline loops: CDR1 LNHDA, CDR2 SQIVND (reference sequence).

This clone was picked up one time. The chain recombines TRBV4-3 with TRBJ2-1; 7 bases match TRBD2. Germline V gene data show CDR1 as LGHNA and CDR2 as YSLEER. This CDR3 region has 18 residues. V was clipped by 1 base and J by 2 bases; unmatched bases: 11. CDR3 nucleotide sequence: TGCGCCAGCAGCCAAGGGGAGCCATGGGGGGGGACCTACAATGAGCAGTTCTTC. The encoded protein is CASSQGEPWGGTYNEQFF.